This T cell receptor (beta chain) was found in a study of CD8+CD57+ T cells in acquired aplastic anemia. Study at large: DNA from sorted CD4+ and CD8+ cells averaged about 3.2 ug. Reads per healthy sample averaged around 9.9 million (CD4+) and under 13 million (CD8+).

As regards this clonotype: No antigen is known for it.

Findings and limits, study-wide: Patients and healthy controls showed no significant CD8+ Simpson's diversity difference. Patients and controls shared over 25 CD8+ CDR3 sequences, highly expressed in patients.

The CDR3 covers 15 residues. With 6 bases removed from V and 5 bases from J, the gap between germline ends came to 19 bases. The V gene's germline CDR1 is LNHDA and CDR2 SQIVND (reference sequence). Profiling that covered TCR beta VDJ and CDR3 relied on genomic DNA as its template. TCRdb analysed the reads with MiXCR anew, one entry per CDR3 protein. The profile shows some 180,000 distinct CDR3 sequences, 45% to 50% of them singletons. This sequence joins TRBV19 and TRBJ1-1, with D perhaps TRBD1 (6 bases). The receptor's source is a human donor in good health. The sequenced sample consisted of sorted CD4+, CD8+, or CD8+CD57+ T cells (not recorded which) from PBMCs. The DNA for the CDR3 is TGTGCCAGTAGGATTTACCCAGAGGGGGGGACTGAAGCTTTCTTT. Residues: CASRIYPEGGTEAFF.